The 27 T cell receptor beta chains below were found in one sample sequenced in a study of cytomegalovirus exposure and HLA in healthy donors. Generated by immunoSEQ multiplex PCR, the TCRdb table keeps only in-frame clones and is missing some. This sample has about 120,000 clones; about 84% occur once, and the top ten carry roughly 2%. The sample taken for sequencing was PBMCs. The receptors were sampled from a woman in her 30s in good health and CMV-seronegative.

The chain recombines TRBV4-1 with TRBJ2-7, with TRBD2 identical over 10 bases. CDR3 length: 17 residues. With 1 base clipped from V and 4 bases from J, the junction kept 10 bases outside the gene matches. Germline lookup yields CDR1 MGHRA and CDR2 YSYEKL. The CDR3: CASSQVELAGGLYEQYF. Here the CDR3 DNA reads TGCGCCAGCAGCCAAGTTGAGTTAGCGGGGGGCCTTTACGAGCAGTACTTC.

This clone was counted once. The chain links TRBV10-1 to TRBJ2-2, with 7 bases aligning to TRBD1. The CDR3 sequence is 15 residues long. Germline V gives CDR1 WNHNN, CDR2 SYGVQD (reference sequence). Trimming cost V 2 bases and J 3 bases; bases outside gene matches: 3. CDR3 nucleotides: TGCGCCAGCAGTGAGAGAGGGGGCTACACCGGGGAGCTGTTTTTT. It translates to CASSERGGYTGELFF.

The table lists this clone with a few counts. V usage is TRBV7-6 and J usage is TRBJ2-1, with TRBD2 identical over 12 bases. V was clipped by 6 bases and J by 9 bases; unmatched bases: 12. The CDR3 runs 16 residues. The germline V gene has CDR1 SGHVS and CDR2 FNYEAQ. DNA of the CDR3: TGTGCCAGCAGTTCACTAGCGGGGGGTTCCCCAAGTGAGCAGTTCTTC. Amino acid sequence: CASSSLAGGSPSEQFF. The full variable domain, in which reference TRBV7-6 and TRBJ2-1 provide the parts outside the CDR3, is GAGVSQSPRYKVTKRGQDVALRCDPISGHVSLYWYRQALGQGPEFLTYFNYEAQQDKSGLPNDRFSAERPEGSISTLTIQRTEQRDSAMYRCASSSLAGGSPSEQFFGPGTRLTVL.

V is TRBV6-6 and J is TRBJ2-7; the D gene is possibly TRBD2 (5 bases). This CDR3 region has 16 residues. Looked up from germline, CDR1 is MNHNY and CDR2 is SVGAGI (reference sequence). Trimming pared 0 bases from V and 5 bases from J, leaving 17 bases between. Here the CDR3 reads CASSYSISFGLDEQYF. As DNA, the CDR3 is TGTGCCAGCAGTTACTCGATTTCTTTTGGACTGGACGAGCAGTACTTC.

The chain employs TRBV30 and TRBJ1-6; TRBD1 might be the D (5 bases). Per the germline V gene, CDR1 is GTSNPN and CDR2 is SVGIG (reference sequence). V was clipped by 0 bases and J by 11 bases, with 11 bases between them. CDR3 length: 13 residues. The DNA for the CDR3 is TGTGCCTGGAGTGTAGGGGCCCGTCCACCCCTCCACTTT. Translated: CAWSVGARPPLHF.

The chain uses TRBV27 and TRBJ1-1; 8 bases are shared with TRBD1. V lost 7 bases to trimming and J lost 4 bases; unmatched junction nucleotides: 2. CDR3 length: 12 residues. CDR1 MNHEY and CDR2 SMNVEV come from the germline V gene (reference sequence). DNA for the CDR3: TGTGCCAGCAAGCAGGGGGCCACTGAAGCTTTCTTT. Encoded protein: CASKQGATEAFF.

The chain is built from TRBV6-5 and TRBJ2-7, with 8 bases aligning to TRBD1. V lost 2 bases and J lost 3; bases outside the gene matches: 6. Germline values: CDR1 MNHEY, CDR2 SVGAGI. The CDR3 has 15 amino acids. This CDR3 reads CASSYDGQGNYEQYF. CDR3 sequence (DNA): TGTGCCAGCAGTTACGACGGACAGGGTAACTACGAGCAGTACTTC.

The chain is built from TRBV30 and TRBJ1-5; 8 bases are a match to TRBD1. Looked up from germline, CDR1 is GTSNPN and CDR2 is SVGIG (reference sequence). CDR3 length: 13 amino acids. Trimming removed 5 bases from V and 5 bases from J; junction bases left unmatched: 5. The CDR3 sequence: CAWGDRLYQPQHF. The CDR3 DNA follows: TGTGCCTGGGGGGACAGGCTCTATCAGCCCCAGCATTTT.

The chain couples TRBV11-2 to TRBJ2-3; D remains ambiguous. V gave up 4 bases and J gave up 8 bases, with 13 bases separating them. Germline CDR1 and CDR2: SGHAT and FQNNGV. The CDR3 length is 13 residues. The CDR3 here is CASSSSRGGTQYF. The CDR3 DNA sequence: TGTGCCAGCAGCTCTTCCCGAGGTGGTACGCAGTATTTT.

The chain carries TRBV23-1 and TRBJ1-6; 7 bases line up with TRBD1. TRBV23-1 falls under the ORF class, with uncertain function. Unmatched junction bases numbered 6, after V lost 3 bases and J lost 7 bases. This CDR3 is 15 amino acids long. The CDR3 coding sequence is TGCGCCAGCAGTCAGCGGGACAGAGCGAATTCACCCCTCCACTTT. Translated: CASSQRDRANSPLHF.

This clone was seen once. The chain uses TRBV5-5 and TRBJ1-4; D not certain. This CDR3 has 15 amino acids. Germline loops: CDR1 SGHKS, CDR2 YYEKEE (reference sequence). Between the trimmed V and J ends, which lost 0 bases and 7 bases, there was a span of 13 bases. The CDR3 DNA sequence: TGTGCCAGCAGCTTGGTCCCCGCCGGGAGTGAAAAACTGTTTTTT. As protein: CASSLVPAGSEKLFF.

This clone was seen a single time. J is TRBJ2-5 and V is TRBV7-8; possible D gene TRBD1, 5 bases. V was clipped by 4 bases and J by 0 bases, with 9 bases between them. From germline, CDR1 is SGHVS and CDR2 FQNEAQ. The CDR3 runs to 14 residues. The CDR3 loop reads CASSYDRYQETQYF. CDR3 DNA sequence: TGTGCCAGCAGCTATGACAGATACCAAGAGACCCAGTACTTC.

V usage is TRBV6-5 and J usage is TRBJ2-7; 9 nucleotides align to TRBD2. V was clipped by 6 bases and J by 2 bases; unmatched bases: 5. Germline CDR1 is MNHEY and CDR2 is SVGAGI. The CDR3 has 14 amino acids. The CDR3 DNA follows: TGTGCCAGCAGGCCTAGCGGGGCGACCTACGAGCAGTACTTC. Protein: CASRPSGATYEQYF.

The genes are TRBV30 and TRBJ2-3; D gene ambiguous. Germline V lookup: CDR1 GTSNPN, CDR2 SVGIG (reference sequence). V dropped 3 bases and J dropped 5 bases, with 6 bases sitting between them. CDR3 length equals 11 residues. In nucleotides, the CDR3 is TGTGCCTGGAGATCTAGAGATACGCAGTATTTT. It specifies CAWRSRDTQYF. Full variable domain (remainder filled in from reference TRBV30 and TRBJ2-3): SQTIHQWPATLVQPVGSPLSLECTVEGTSNPNLYWYRQAAGRGLQLLFYSVGIGQISSEVPQNLSASRPQDRQFILSSKKLLLSDSGFYLCAWRSRDTQYFGPGTRLTVL.

V usage is TRBV5-6 and J usage is TRBJ1-2; 8 nucleotides align to TRBD1. The germline CDR1 and CDR2 sequences are SGHDT and YYEEEE. J lost 6 bases, V lost 0 bases, and 1 base had no gene match. The CDR3 spans 13 residues. The CDR3 coding sequence is TGTGCCAGCAGCTTGGCGACAGGGGATGGCTACACCTTC. Protein product: CASSLATGDGYTF.

The chain uses TRBV9 and TRBJ2-5, with TRBD1 matching over 7 bases. The germline gives CDR1 SGDLS, CDR2 YYNGEE. V trimming: 0 bases; J trimming: 5 bases; junction bases outside the gene matches: 10. The length of the CDR3 is 16 residues. As DNA, the CDR3 is TGTGCCAGCAGCGTAGACCCGGGTAGGGGGCCTGAGACCCAGTACTTC. Translating it yields CASSVDPGRGPETQYF.

The rearrangement links TRBV7-8 to TRBJ1-1; D is uncertain. The CDR3 runs 13 residues. The V end lost 2 bases, the J end lost 1 base, and 5 bases lay between the germline ends. Germline CDR1 and CDR2: SGHVS and FQNEAQ. CDR3 DNA sequence: TGTGCCAGCAGCTTACCTAGGAACACTGAAGCTTTCTTT. Translated, it gives CASSLPRNTEAFF.

The genes are TRBV6-5 and TRBJ1-2; weak D call: TRBD1 (6 bases). Per germline, CDR1 MNHEY and CDR2 SVGAGI. The CDR3 runs 16 residues. Trimming took off 0 bases at V and 6 bases at J, with 17 bases between the two ends. CDR3 region: CASSYSYAGTHDGYTF. CDR3 nucleotide sequence: TGTGCCAGCAGTTACTCCTACGCCGGGACACACGATGGCTACACCTTC.

The chain carries TRBV5-1 and TRBJ1-1, with a weak D call TRBD1 (5 bases). Germline V gene data show CDR1 as SGHRS and CDR2 as YFSETQ. V was clipped by 0 bases and J by 4 bases, with 16 bases between them. This CDR3 spans 16 amino acids. Here the CDR3 DNA reads TGCGCCAGCAGCTTGGTTGGGGGGACCTTGGGCACTGAAGCTTTCTTT. This gives the protein CASSLVGGTLGTEAFF.

The rearrangement uses TRBV11-3 and TRBJ1-1; D gene unclear. The CDR3 runs to 13 residues. Germline V gene data show CDR1 as SGHNT and CDR2 as YENEEA. V lost 0 bases, J lost 9 bases, and 11 bases lay in between. The CDR3 loop is CASSLDHGGKAFF. The CDR3 DNA reads TGTGCCAGCAGCTTAGATCACGGCGGCAAAGCTTTCTTT.

This sequence joins TRBV5-1 and TRBJ2-1; TRBD2 aligns across 11 bases. The CDR3 has 17 residues. Per germline, CDR1 SGHRS and CDR2 YFSETQ. V lost 2 bases, J lost 0 bases, and 4 bases stayed unmatched. In DNA, the CDR3 is TGCGCCAGCAGCTTAGTAGCGGGGGGGTCCTCCTACAATGAGCAGTTCTTC. It codes for CASSLVAGGSSYNEQFF.

V is TRBV27 and J is TRBJ2-7; TRBD2 matches at 12 bases. The junction had 12 bases not matched to a gene; V was cut back by 0 bases and J by 0 bases. The CDR3 contains 20 residues. Germline lookup yields CDR1 MNHEY and CDR2 SMNVEV (reference sequence). Here the CDR3 reads CASSLSCASGGGEGSYEQYF. DNA for the CDR3: TGTGCCAGCAGTTTATCGTGTGCTAGCGGGGGGGGCGAAGGCTCCTACGAGCAGTACTTC.

The V call is TRBV19, the J call TRBJ2-7, with 10 positions matching TRBD2. Losses at the gene ends were 3 bases for V and 6 bases for J; bases not matched to a gene: 5. The CDR3 extends over 14 amino acids. In germline, CDR1 is LNHDA, CDR2 SQIVND (reference sequence). CDR3 loop: CASSIGLADFEQYF. CDR3 sequence (DNA): TGTGCCAGTAGTATTGGACTAGCGGATTTCGAGCAGTACTTC.

The V gene is TRBV19, the J gene TRBJ2-2; D is possibly TRBD1 (5 bases). CDR1 and CDR2 (germline): LNHDA, SQIVND (reference sequence). The CDR3 length is 15 residues. V was clipped by 4 bases and J by 1 base, with 10 bases between them. CDR3 sequence reads: CASSTQGLNTGELFF. Written as DNA, the CDR3 is TGTGCCAGTAGTACCCAGGGTTTGAACACCGGGGAGCTGTTTTTT.

The CDR3 coding sequence is TGCGCCAGCAGCAGAGACACCGACCTGAACACTGAAGCTTTCTTT. Its protein product is CASSRDTDLNTEAFF. This chain uses TRBV4-3 with TRBJ1-1; D is unclear. V was trimmed by 5 bases and J by 0 bases, leaving 13 bases between them. The CDR3 sequence is 15 residues long. Germline V gene sequence: CDR1 LGHNA, CDR2 YSLEER.

J is TRBJ2-6 and V is TRBV13, with 11 nucleotides matching TRBD1. Germline-derived CDR1 and CDR2 are PRHDT and FYEKMQ (reference sequence). The CDR3 is 18 amino acids. With 5 bases clipped from V and 2 bases from J, the junction kept 8 bases outside the gene matches. This CDR3 reads CASSGSGTGGTGANVLTF. The CDR3 nucleotides are TGTGCCAGCAGCGGCTCCGGGACAGGGGGTACTGGGGCCAACGTCCTGACTTTC. Looking up the rest from reference TRBV13 and TRBJ2-6 gives the full variable domain: AAGVIQSPRHLIKEKRETATLKCYPIPRHDTVYWYQQGPGQDPQFLISFYEKMQSDKGSIPDRFSAQQFSDYHSELNMSSLELGDSALYFCASSGSGTGGTGANVLTFGAGSRLTVL.

This chain connects TRBV6-1 to TRBJ1-2; TRBD1 might be the D (6 bases). The V gene lost 4 bases and the J gene lost 5 bases, with 20 bases spanning the gap. Germline V gene data show CDR1 as MNHNS and CDR2 as SASEGT. This CDR3 is built from 16 residues. The CDR3: CASSAGQFSVPYGYTF. The CDR3, as DNA: TGTGCCAGCAGTGCCGGACAGTTTTCCGTTCCGTATGGCTACACCTTC.